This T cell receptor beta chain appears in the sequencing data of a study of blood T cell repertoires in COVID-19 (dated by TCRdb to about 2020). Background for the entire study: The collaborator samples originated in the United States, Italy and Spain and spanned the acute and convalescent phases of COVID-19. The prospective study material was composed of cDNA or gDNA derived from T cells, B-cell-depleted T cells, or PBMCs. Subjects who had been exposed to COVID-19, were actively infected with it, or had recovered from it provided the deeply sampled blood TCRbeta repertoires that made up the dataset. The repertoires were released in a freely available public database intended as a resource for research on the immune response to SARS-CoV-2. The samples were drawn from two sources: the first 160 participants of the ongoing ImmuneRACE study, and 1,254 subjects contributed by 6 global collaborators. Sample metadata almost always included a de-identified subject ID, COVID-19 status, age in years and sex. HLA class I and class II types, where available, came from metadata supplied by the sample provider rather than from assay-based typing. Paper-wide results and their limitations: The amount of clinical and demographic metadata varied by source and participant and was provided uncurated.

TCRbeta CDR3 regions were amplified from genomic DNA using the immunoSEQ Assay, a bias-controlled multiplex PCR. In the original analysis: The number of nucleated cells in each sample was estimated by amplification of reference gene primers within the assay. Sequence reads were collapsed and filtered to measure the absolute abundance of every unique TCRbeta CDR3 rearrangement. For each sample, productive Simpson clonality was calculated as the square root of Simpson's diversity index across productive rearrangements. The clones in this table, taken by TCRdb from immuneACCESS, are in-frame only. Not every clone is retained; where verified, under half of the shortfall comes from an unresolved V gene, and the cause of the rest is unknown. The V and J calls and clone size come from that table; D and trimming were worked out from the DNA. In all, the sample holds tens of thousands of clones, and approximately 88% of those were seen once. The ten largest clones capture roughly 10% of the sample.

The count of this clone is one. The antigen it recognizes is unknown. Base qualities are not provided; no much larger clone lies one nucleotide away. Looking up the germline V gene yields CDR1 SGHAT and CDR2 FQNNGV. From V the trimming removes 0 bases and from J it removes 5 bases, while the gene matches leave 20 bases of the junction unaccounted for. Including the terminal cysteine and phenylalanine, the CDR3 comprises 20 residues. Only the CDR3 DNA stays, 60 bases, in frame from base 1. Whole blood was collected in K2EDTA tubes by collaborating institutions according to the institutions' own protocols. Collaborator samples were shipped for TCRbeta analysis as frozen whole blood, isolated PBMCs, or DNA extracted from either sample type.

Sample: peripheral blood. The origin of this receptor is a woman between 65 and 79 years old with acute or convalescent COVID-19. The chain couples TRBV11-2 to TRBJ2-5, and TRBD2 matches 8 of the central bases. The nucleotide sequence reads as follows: TGTGCCAGCAGCTTAGAGGGCGACATTCAGCGGGGGAGAGGACGGGAGACCCAGTACTTC. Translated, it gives CASSLEGDIQRGRGRETQYF.